The clone carrying this T cell receptor beta chain has only a few counts. The sample is drawn from a study of technical replicates of blood from a few donors. Assay: immunoSEQ multiplex PCR; the TCRdb copy retains only in-frame clones and omits some. The table has under 85,000 clones, roughly 96% seen once. Germline V gives CDR1 MNHEY, CDR2 SMNVEV (reference sequence). CDR3 length: 12 residues. J gave up 6 bases and V 5 bases, and 1 base lay outside the gene matches. The receptor's source is a human donor in good health. The V and J genes are TRBV27 and TRBJ1-5; 7 bases line up with TRBD1. Sequencing input: T cells isolated from PBMCs. The CDR3 loop reads CASSAGGQPQHF. CDR3 bases: TGTGCCAGCAGTGCAGGGGGTCAGCCCCAGCATTTT.